This TCR beta chain was recovered during a study of blood T cell repertoires in COVID-19. Data came from immunoSEQ multiplex PCR; TCRdb stores just in-frame clones and leaves some out. The sample records fewer than 55,000 clones, under 90% being singletons. The receptor was isolated from an elderly man with active or convalescent COVID-19. The specimen sequenced was peripheral blood.

The CDR3, as DNA: TGTGCCTGGAGCCCCCTAGGTGGGACCCAGTACTTC. Protein product: CAWSPLGGTQYF. This chain joins TRBV30 and TRBJ2-5; D not resolved. There are 12 residues in the CDR3. Trimming removed 3 bases at V and 7 bases at J, with 12 bases between. CDR1 is GTSNPN and CDR2 is SVGIG in the germline V gene (reference sequence).